The 28 T cell receptor beta chains below all came from one sample that was sequenced in a study of T cell responses to AZD1222 COVID-19 vaccine. Using immunoSEQ multiplex PCR, the repertoire was profiled, and TCRdb retains in-frame clones only, with some absent. The table lists under 95,000 clones, approximately 85% of them singletons. The sample consisted of peripheral blood, taken 28 days after the second AZD1222 dose. The receptor set was obtained from an adult who received the AZD1222 COVID-19 vaccine.

CDR3 bases: TGTGCCATCAGTGTACGTGGGGCAGGGGACAATGAGCAGTTCTTC. The encoded protein is CAISVRGAGDNEQFF. The chain employs TRBV10-3 and TRBJ2-1; D might be TRBD1 (6 bases). Trimming stripped 4 bases from V and 5 bases from J, with 15 bases between. Germline CDR1 is ENHRY and CDR2 is SYGVKD. The CDR3 is 15 residues long.

This clone was detected a few times. The chain recombines TRBV4-1 with TRBJ1-2; 8 bases agree with TRBD1. V was clipped by 3 bases and J by 4 bases; unmatched bases: 10. Germline assignment: CDR1 MGHRA and CDR2 YSYEKL. This CDR3 has 16 residues. The CDR3 DNA reads as TGCGCCAGCAGCCAGGCGACAGGGGAAACCTTCTATGGCTACACCTTC. Protein sequence: CASSQATGETFYGYTF.

The chain has TRBV30 and TRBJ1-4; D unresolved. The CDR3 is 13 amino acids. Germline CDR1 and CDR2: GTSNPN and SVGIG (reference sequence). With 3 bases removed from V and 8 bases from J, the gap between germline ends came to 13 bases. CDR3 sequence reads: CAWRAAHQEKLFF. As DNA, the CDR3 is TGTGCCTGGAGAGCAGCCCACCAGGAAAAACTGTTTTTT.

This clone was counted once. The chain combines TRBV18 with TRBJ2-2; D is ambiguous. Trimming removed 0 bases from V and 2 bases from J, with 13 bases in between. CDR3 size: 17 residues. Germline V gives CDR1 KGHSH, CDR2 LQKENI. The CDR3 DNA reads as TGTGCCAGCTCACCACCTCTCTGGCGAGACAACACCGGGGAGCTGTTTTTT. Translating it yields CASSPPLWRDNTGELFF.

The V call is TRBV10-3, the J call TRBJ2-7; D ambiguous. Germline V gene sequence: CDR1 ENHRY, CDR2 SYGVKD. This CDR3 region has 15 residues. V lost 1 base to trimming and J lost 7 bases, with 17 bases between them. As DNA, the CDR3 is TGTGCCATCAGTGAGTTGGTGACCAATACGAGGGAGCAGTACTTC. Translation gives CAISELVTNTREQYF.

The rearrangement uses TRBV19 and TRBJ2-7; D might be TRBD1 (5 bases). Germline V CDR1 and CDR2: LNHDA, SQIVND (reference sequence). CDR3 length: 15 residues. Trimming stripped 5 bases from V and 2 bases from J, with 16 bases between. The CDR3, as DNA: TGTGCCAGTAGTCCGTCGCGAAGGACAACCTACGAGCAGTACTTC. Residues: CASSPSRRTTYEQYF.

The chain links TRBV7-8 to TRBJ1-5; perhaps TRBD1 as D (6 bases). The V end was cut by 0 bases, the J end by 7 bases, with 13 bases between. Per germline, CDR1 SGHVS and CDR2 FQNEAQ. The CDR3 spans 15 residues. CDR3: CASSLALGQSQPQHF. DNA for the CDR3: TGTGCCAGCAGCTTAGCATTAGGACAGTCCCAGCCCCAGCATTTT.

This sequence joins TRBV5-5 and TRBJ1-1; 8 bases map to TRBD1. J gave up 2 bases and V 3 bases, and 6 bases lay outside the gene matches. The germline gives CDR1 SGHKS, CDR2 YYEKEE (reference sequence). The CDR3 has 15 residues. The chain's CDR3 is CASSWSGGPNTEAFF. The CDR3 coding sequence is TGTGCCAGCAGCTGGTCAGGGGGCCCTAACACTGAAGCTTTCTTT.

The V gene is TRBV5-6, the J gene TRBJ1-2; 10 nucleotides align to TRBD1. V lost 2 bases and J lost 5; bases outside the gene matches: 6. This CDR3 spans 15 amino acids. Germline CDR1 is SGHDT and CDR2 is YYEEEE. CDR3 in DNA: TGTGCCAGCAGCTTCGGGACAGGGGATTTTTATGGCTACACCTTC. Protein product: CASSFGTGDFYGYTF.

This chain links TRBV29-1 with TRBJ2-7; either TRBD1 or TRBD2 may fit D (5 bases each). Germline CDR1 SQVTM, CDR2 ANQGSEA. Trimming left V 4 bases short and J 6 bases short, with 10 bases between. This CDR3 has 11 residues. CDR3 region: CSVVLRGEQYF. For the CDR3, the DNA is TGCAGCGTTGTATTGAGGGGCGAGCAGTACTTC.

V gene TRBV2 combines with J gene TRBJ1-2, with D hard to call. Between the trimmed V and J ends, which lost 2 bases and 0 bases, there was a span of 10 bases. This CDR3 region has 15 residues. CDR1 SNHLY and CDR2 FYNNEI come from the germline V gene. The CDR3 bases are TGTGCCAGCAGTGAATATATAGTGACTAACTATGGCTACACCTTC. The encoded protein is CASSEYIVTNYGYTF. Together with reference TRBV2 and TRBJ1-2, the CDR3 gives the full variable domain: EPEVTQTPSHQVTQMGQEVILRCVPISNHLYFYWYRQILGQKVEFLVSFYNNEISEKSEIFDDQFSVERPDGSNFTLKIRSTKLEDSAMYFCASSEYIVTNYGYTFGSGTRLTVV.

The chain links TRBV9 to TRBJ1-4; 9 nucleotides align to TRBD1. CDR1 is SGDLS and CDR2 is YYNGEE in the germline V gene. V trimming: 0 bases; J trimming: 8 bases; junction bases outside the gene matches: 8. The CDR3 totals 16 residues. The CDR3 DNA sequence: TGTGCCAGCAGCGTAGGGCGACAGGGGGGGAGAGAAAAACTGTTTTTT. Translation gives CASSVGRQGGREKLFF.

This chain uses TRBV24-1 with TRBJ2-7; 9 bases agree with TRBD2. Trimming cost V 7 bases and J 0 bases; bases outside gene matches: 3. This CDR3 has 14 amino acids. The germline gives CDR1 KGHDR, CDR2 SFDVKD. CDR3 coding DNA: TGTGCCACCAGCCTTAGCGGGGGCTCCTACGAGCAGTACTTC. Protein: CATSLSGGSYEQYF.

This chain uses TRBV7-9 with TRBJ1-1, with 9 bases matching TRBD1. CDR1 and CDR2 from the germline V gene are SEHNR and FQNEAQ (reference sequence). V lost 5 bases and J lost 9; bases outside the gene matches: 13. CDR3 length equals 15 residues. The CDR3 DNA sequence: TGTGCCAGCAGCCGACGATCCGACAGGGGGGAGCAAGCTTTCTTT. Residues: CASSRRSDRGEQAFF.

The chain combines TRBV19 with TRBJ1-5; D not certain. Germline V CDR1 and CDR2: LNHDA, SQIVND (reference sequence). The CDR3 totals 16 residues. V was cut by 0 bases and J by 1 base, with 10 bases left in between. This CDR3 is CASSIEGSTSNQPQHF. In DNA form, the CDR3 reads TGTGCCAGTAGTATAGAGGGCAGCACCAGCAATCAGCCCCAGCATTTT.

The rearrangement joins TRBV19 to TRBJ1-1; 7 nucleotides match TRBD1. V was clipped by 9 bases and J by 5 bases; unmatched bases: 3. There are 11 residues in the CDR3. In germline, CDR1 is LNHDA, CDR2 SQIVND (reference sequence). This chain's CDR3 is CASEQGTEAFF. The DNA of the CDR3 is TGTGCCAGCGAACAGGGGACTGAAGCTTTCTTT.

The chain recombines TRBV10-3 with TRBJ1-4, with TRBD1 as a possible D gene (5 bases). This CDR3 is built from 15 residues. Germline V gene lookup returns CDR1 ENHRY and CDR2 SYGVKD. V lost 4 bases and J lost 2, with 11 bases in between. The CDR3 reads CAISVGGATNEKLFF. CDR3 bases: TGTGCCATCAGTGTAGGAGGGGCGACTAATGAAAAACTGTTTTTT.

The genes are TRBV27 and TRBJ2-7, with D hard to call. The CDR3 is made up of 13 amino acids. With 5 bases removed from V and 1 base from J, the gap between germline ends came to 9 bases. Germline V gene sequence: CDR1 MNHEY, CDR2 SMNVEV (reference sequence). The CDR3 protein is CASSLRASYEQYF. The CDR3 DNA sequence: TGTGCCAGCAGTCTCCGAGCGTCCTACGAGCAGTACTTC.

The chain employs TRBV6-1 and TRBJ2-3; D perhaps matches TRBD2 (5 bases). This CDR3 has 15 amino acids. V dropped 2 bases and J dropped 4 bases, with 13 bases sitting between them. Looked up from germline, CDR1 is MNHNS and CDR2 is SASEGT. The CDR3 loop reads CASSETAGSADTQYF. CDR3 bases: TGTGCCAGCAGTGAAACGGCGGGCAGCGCAGATACGCAGTATTTT.

This clone appeared once. V gene TRBV18 combines with J gene TRBJ1-6; D might be TRBD1 (5 bases). Trimming took 3 bases from V and 9 from J, leaving 12 bases between them. The germline V gene encodes CDR1 KGHSH and CDR2 LQKENI. This CDR3 spans 14 amino acids. The CDR3 loop is CASSPGQGGSPLHF. CDR3 in DNA: TGTGCCAGCTCACCCGGGCAGGGAGGTTCACCCCTCCACTTT.

V is TRBV13 and J is TRBJ1-6; D perhaps matches TRBD1 (6 bases). Germline CDR1 PRHDT, CDR2 FYEKMQ (reference sequence). Trimming took 6 bases from V and 6 from J, leaving 21 bases between them. The CDR3 covers 17 residues. Here the CDR3 DNA reads TGTGCCAGCAGATTCTCCGTGGGGATCAGGGGTAATTCACCCCTCCACTTT. Encoded protein: CASRFSVGIRGNSPLHF.

This rearrangement joins TRBV7-2 to TRBJ2-7; 9 bases match TRBD1. Germline loops: CDR1 SGHTA, CDR2 FQGNSA. The CDR3 sequence is 15 residues long. J gave up 1 base and V 1 base, and 2 bases lay outside the gene matches. CDR3 nucleotide sequence: TGTGCCAGCAGCTTAGGGACAGGGGCTTCCTACGAGCAGTACTTC. Translation gives CASSLGTGASYEQYF. Full variable domain (missing parts from reference TRBV7-2 and TRBJ2-7): GAGVSQSPSNKVTEKGKDVELRCDPISGHTALYWYRQSLGQGLEFLIYFQGNSAPDKSGLPSDRFSAERTGGSVSTLTIQRTQQEDSAVYLCASSLGTGASYEQYFGPGTRLTVT.

This chain links TRBV20-1 with TRBJ2-5, with D possibly being TRBD1 or TRBD2 (5 bases each). This CDR3 is 14 amino acids long. The germline gives CDR1 DFQATT, CDR2 SNEGSKA (reference sequence). Trimming took 3 bases from V and 5 from J, leaving 16 bases between them. In DNA, the CDR3 is TGCAGTGCTAGTGAGGGGACCCCACGGGAGACCCAGTACTTC. Encoded protein: CSASEGTPRETQYF.

The chain couples TRBV11-2 to TRBJ1-2, with 8 bases identical to TRBD1. J was trimmed by 7 bases and V by 5 bases; bases with no gene match: 6. Per the germline V gene, CDR1 is SGHAT and CDR2 is FQNNGV. This CDR3 is built from 13 residues. CDR3 amino acids: CASSPLDRVGYTF. In DNA, the CDR3 is TGTGCCAGCAGCCCACTGGACAGGGTTGGCTACACCTTC. The whole variable domain, filled in from reference TRBV11-2 and TRBJ1-2, reads EAGVAQSPRYKIIEKRQSVAFWCNPISGHATLYWYQQILGQGPKLLIQFQNNGVVDDSQLPKDRFSAERLKGVDSTLKIQPAKLEDSAVYLCASSPLDRVGYTFGSGTRLTVV.

The chain recombines TRBV27 with TRBJ2-3; no clear D gene. The CDR3 consists of 14 residues. Trimming took off 6 bases at V and 0 bases at J, with 10 bases between the two ends. The germline V gene encodes CDR1 MNHEY and CDR2 SMNVEV (reference sequence). CDR3 nucleotide sequence: TGTGCCAGCAGATTTACGCTGAGCACAGATACGCAGTATTTT. Its protein product is CASRFTLSTDTQYF.

This chain links TRBV3-1 (or the pseudogene TRBV3-2) with TRBJ2-7; D may be TRBD1 or TRBD2 (5 bases each). This CDR3 has 14 residues. The germline V and J ends were trimmed by 4 bases and 3 bases, with 13 bases remaining between them. The germline V gene has CDR1 LGHDT and CDR2 YNNKEL (reference sequence). The CDR3 sequence: CASSRVSGLYEQYF. The CDR3 DNA reads as TGTGCCAGCAGCCGAGTATCGGGGCTCTACGAGCAGTACTTC.

This clone was detected only once. The chain couples TRBV9 to TRBJ2-3, with D perhaps matching TRBD1 (6 bases). The CDR3 contains 16 residues. The V end was cut by 3 bases, the J end by 5 bases, with 19 bases between. Germline CDR1 SGDLS, CDR2 YYNGEE. CDR3 protein: CASSANPGTKGDTQYF. Written as DNA, the CDR3 is TGTGCCAGCAGCGCCAATCCCGGGACAAAGGGAGATACGCAGTATTTT.

This rearrangement joins TRBV19 to TRBJ2-3, with 11 bases that match TRBD2. Per germline, CDR1 LNHDA and CDR2 SQIVND (reference sequence). This CDR3 is 15 amino acids long. The trim removed 6 bases at V and 4 bases at J, leaving 6 bases unmatched. CDR3 bases: TGTGCCAGTAGCACTAGCGGGGGATTTGCAGATACGCAGTATTTT. Its protein product is CASSTSGGFADTQYF.